This TCR beta chain was obtained from a study of blood T cell repertoires in COVID-19. CDR1 and CDR2 from the germline V gene are MNHEY and SVGAGI. Trimming stripped 8 bases from V and 3 bases from J, with 20 bases between. The CDR3 covers 15 residues. Per the original data handling: It was from reference gene primer amplification that nucleated cell counts were estimated. The method was immunoSEQ multiplex PCR; TCRdb's version includes in-frame clones alone and lacks a portion of them. V and J calls plus clone size are reproduced from that table; the DNA served to infer D and trimming. This sample yields under 200,000 clones, of which roughly 84% are seen a single time; roughly 9% belongs to the top ten.

This TCR was sampled from a woman over 75 with active or convalescent COVID-19. This chain links TRBV6-5 with TRBJ2-7; TRBD1 might be the D (7 bases). Material for sequencing was peripheral blood. The CDR3 DNA reads TGTGCCAGCCATACCCCCAGGGGGGAGGTCTACGAGCAGTACTTC. Its translation: CASHTPRGEVYEQYF.